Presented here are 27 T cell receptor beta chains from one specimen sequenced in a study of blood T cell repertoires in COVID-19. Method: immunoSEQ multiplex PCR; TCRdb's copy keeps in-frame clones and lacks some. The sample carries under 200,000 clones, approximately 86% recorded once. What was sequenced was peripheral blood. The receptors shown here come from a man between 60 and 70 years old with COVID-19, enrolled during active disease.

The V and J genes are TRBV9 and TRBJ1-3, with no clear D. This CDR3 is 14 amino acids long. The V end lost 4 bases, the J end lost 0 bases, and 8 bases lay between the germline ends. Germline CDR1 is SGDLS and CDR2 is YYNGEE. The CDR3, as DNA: TGTGCCAGCAGCCTTGGGAGCTCTGGAAACACCATATATTTT. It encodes CASSLGSSGNTIYF.

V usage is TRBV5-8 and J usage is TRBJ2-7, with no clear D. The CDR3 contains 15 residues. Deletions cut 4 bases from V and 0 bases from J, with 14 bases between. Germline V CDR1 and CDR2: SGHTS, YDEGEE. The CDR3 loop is CASSPWAVNSYEQYF. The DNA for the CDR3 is TGTGCCAGCAGCCCCTGGGCCGTGAACTCCTACGAGCAGTACTTC.

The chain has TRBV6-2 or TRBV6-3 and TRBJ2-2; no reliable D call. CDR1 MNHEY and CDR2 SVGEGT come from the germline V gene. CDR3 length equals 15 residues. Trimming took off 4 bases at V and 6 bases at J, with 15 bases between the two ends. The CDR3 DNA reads TGTGCCAGCAGTTCGAATGGATTAGGAGCCGGGGAGCTGTTTTTT. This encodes CASSSNGLGAGELFF.

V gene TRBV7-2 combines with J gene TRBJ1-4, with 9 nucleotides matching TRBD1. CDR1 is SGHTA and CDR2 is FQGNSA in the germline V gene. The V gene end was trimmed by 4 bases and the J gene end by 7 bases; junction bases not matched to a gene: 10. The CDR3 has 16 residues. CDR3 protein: CASSSTTGGRSEKLFF. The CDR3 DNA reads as TGTGCCAGCAGCTCCACTACAGGGGGCCGGAGTGAAAAACTGTTTTTT.

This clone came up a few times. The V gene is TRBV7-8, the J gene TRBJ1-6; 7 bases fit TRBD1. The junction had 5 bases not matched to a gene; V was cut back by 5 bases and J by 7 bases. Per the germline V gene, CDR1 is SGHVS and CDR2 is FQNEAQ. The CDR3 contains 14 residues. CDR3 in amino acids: CASSPGQVNSPLHF. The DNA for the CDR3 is TGTGCCAGCAGCCCCGGACAGGTGAATTCACCCCTCCACTTT.

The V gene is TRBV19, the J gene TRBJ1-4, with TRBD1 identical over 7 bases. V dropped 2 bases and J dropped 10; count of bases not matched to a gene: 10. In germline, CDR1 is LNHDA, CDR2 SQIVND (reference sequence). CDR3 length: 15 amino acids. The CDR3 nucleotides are TGTGCCAGTAGTATATCAAGGGGGCGAGAGGCAAAACTGTTTTTT. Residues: CASSISRGREAKLFF.

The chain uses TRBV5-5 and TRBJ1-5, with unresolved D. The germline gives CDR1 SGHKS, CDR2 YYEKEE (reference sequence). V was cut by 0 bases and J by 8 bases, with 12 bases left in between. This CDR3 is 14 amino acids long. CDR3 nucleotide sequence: TGTGCCAGCAGCTTGGCGGAGGGTCTGAAGCCCCAGCATTTT. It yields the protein CASSLAEGLKPQHF. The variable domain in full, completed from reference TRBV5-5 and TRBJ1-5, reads DAGVTQSPTHLIKTRGQQVTLRCSPISGHKSVSWYQQVLGQGPQFIFQYYEKEERGRGNFPDRFSARQFPNYSSELNVNALLLGDSALYLCASSLAEGLKPQHFGDGTRLSIL.

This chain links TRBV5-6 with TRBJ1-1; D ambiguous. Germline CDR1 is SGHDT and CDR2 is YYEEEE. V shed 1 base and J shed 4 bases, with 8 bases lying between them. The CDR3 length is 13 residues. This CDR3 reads CASSLRDVTEAFF. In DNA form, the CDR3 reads TGTGCCAGCAGCTTGAGAGATGTCACTGAAGCTTTCTTT.

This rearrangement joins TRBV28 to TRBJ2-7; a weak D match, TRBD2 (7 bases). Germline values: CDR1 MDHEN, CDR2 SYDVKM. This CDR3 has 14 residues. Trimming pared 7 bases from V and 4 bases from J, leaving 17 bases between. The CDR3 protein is CASIKGGGSYEQYF. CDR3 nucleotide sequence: TGTGCCAGCATCAAAGGGGGGGGCTCTTACGAGCAGTACTTC. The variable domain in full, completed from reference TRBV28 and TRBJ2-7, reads DVKVTQSSRYLVKRTGEKVFLECVQDMDHENMFWYRQDPGLGLRLIYFSYDVKMKEKGDIPEGYSVSREKKERFSLILESASTNQTSMYLCASIKGGGSYEQYFGPGTRLTVT.

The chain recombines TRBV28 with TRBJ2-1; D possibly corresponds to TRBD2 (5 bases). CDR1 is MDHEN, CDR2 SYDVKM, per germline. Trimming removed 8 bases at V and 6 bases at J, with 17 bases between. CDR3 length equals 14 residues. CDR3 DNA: TGTGCCAGCTTCGACGGAGGTCGGGTCAATGAGCAGTTCTTC. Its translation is CASFDGGRVNEQFF.

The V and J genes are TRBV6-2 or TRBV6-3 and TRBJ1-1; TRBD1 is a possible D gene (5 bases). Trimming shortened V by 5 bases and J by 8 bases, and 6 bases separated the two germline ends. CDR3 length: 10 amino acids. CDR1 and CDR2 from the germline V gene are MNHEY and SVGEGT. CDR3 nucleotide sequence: TGTGCCAGCAGTGACAGCGAAGCTTTCTTT. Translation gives CASSDSEAFF.

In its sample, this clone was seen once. CDR3 nucleotide sequence: TGCAGCGTTGCCAGGGCAGGGAATCAGCCCCAGCATTTT. It translates to CSVARAGNQPQHF. The rearrangement joins TRBV29-1 to TRBJ1-5; perhaps TRBD1 as D (5 bases). V shed 4 bases and J shed 4 bases, with 11 bases lying between them. This CDR3 has 13 amino acids. Looked up from germline, CDR1 is SQVTM and CDR2 is ANQGSEA.

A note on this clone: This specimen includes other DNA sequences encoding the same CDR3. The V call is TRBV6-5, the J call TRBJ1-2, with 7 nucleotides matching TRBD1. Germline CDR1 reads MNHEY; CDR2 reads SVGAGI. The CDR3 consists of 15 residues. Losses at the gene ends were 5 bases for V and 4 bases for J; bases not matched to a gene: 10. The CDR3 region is CASSPYRGGAYGYTF. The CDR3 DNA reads TGTGCCAGCAGTCCTTACAGGGGTGGGGCCTATGGCTACACCTTC.

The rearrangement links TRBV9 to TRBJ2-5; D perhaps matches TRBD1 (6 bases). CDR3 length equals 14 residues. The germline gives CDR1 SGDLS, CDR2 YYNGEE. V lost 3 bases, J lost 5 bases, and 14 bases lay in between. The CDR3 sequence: CASSAQGQGETQYF. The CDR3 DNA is TGTGCCAGCAGCGCACAGGGCCAGGGGGAGACCCAGTACTTC.

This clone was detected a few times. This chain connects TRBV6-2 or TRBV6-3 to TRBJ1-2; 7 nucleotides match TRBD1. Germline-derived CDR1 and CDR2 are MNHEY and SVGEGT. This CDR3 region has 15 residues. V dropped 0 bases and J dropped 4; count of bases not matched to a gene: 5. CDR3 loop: CASSYSQGIGYGYTF. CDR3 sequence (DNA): TGTGCCAGCAGTTACTCACAGGGGATAGGCTATGGCTACACCTTC.

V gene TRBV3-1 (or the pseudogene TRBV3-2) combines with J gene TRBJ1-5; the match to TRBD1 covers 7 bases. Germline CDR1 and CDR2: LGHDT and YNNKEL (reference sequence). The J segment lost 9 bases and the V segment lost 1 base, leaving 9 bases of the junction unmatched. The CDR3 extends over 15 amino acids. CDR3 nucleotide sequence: TGTGCCAGCAGCCAAGGACAGGGTGGCACGGGGCCCCAGCATTTT. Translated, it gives CASSQGQGGTGPQHF.

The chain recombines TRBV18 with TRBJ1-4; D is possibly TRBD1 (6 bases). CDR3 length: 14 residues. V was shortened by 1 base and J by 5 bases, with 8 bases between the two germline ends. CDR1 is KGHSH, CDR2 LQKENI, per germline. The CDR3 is CASSPQQGNEKLFF. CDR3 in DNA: TGTGCCAGCTCACCACAACAGGGAAATGAAAAACTGTTTTTT.

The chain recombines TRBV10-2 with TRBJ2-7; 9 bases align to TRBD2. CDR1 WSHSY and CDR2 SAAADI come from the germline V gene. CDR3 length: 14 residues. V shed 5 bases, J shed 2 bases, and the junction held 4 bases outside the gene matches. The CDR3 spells CASSPSGIPYEQYF. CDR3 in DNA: TGCGCCAGCAGTCCTAGCGGGATTCCCTACGAGCAGTACTTC.

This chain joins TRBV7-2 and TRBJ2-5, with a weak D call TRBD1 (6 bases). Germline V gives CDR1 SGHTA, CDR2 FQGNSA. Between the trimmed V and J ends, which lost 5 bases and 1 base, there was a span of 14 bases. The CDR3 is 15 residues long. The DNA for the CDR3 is TGTGCCAGCAGCCCGGGACACGACCTCCAAGAGACCCAGTACTTC. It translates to CASSPGHDLQETQYF.

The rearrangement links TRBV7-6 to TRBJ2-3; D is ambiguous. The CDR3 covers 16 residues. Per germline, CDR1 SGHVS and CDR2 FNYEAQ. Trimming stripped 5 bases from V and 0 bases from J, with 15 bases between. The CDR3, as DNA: TGTGCCAGCAGCGAAGTGGGCTCCCCTAGCACAGATACGCAGTATTTT. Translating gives CASSEVGSPSTDTQYF.

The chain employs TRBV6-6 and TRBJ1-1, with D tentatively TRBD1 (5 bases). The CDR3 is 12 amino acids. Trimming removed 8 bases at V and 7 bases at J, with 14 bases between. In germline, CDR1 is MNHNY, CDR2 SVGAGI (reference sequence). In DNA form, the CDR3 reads TGTGCCAGCCATACGGGGGGAGGTGAAGCTTTCTTT. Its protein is CASHTGGGEAFF.

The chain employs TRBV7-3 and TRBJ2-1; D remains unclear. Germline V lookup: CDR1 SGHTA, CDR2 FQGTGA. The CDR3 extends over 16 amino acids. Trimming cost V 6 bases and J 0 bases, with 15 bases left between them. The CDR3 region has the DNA TGTGCCAGCAGTAGATCCTTCGGTAGCTCCTACAATGAGCAGTTCTTC. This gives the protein CASSRSFGSSYNEQFF.

The CDR3 nucleotides read TGTGCCAGCAGTACCTCCGACAGGGGTGTCCAGCCCCAGCATTTT. Its protein is CASSTSDRGVQPQHF. V is TRBV2 and J is TRBJ1-5; 8 bases are a match to TRBD1. Germline-derived CDR1 and CDR2 are SNHLY and FYNNEI. The CDR3 length is 15 residues. Trimming at V came to 5 bases and at J to 7 bases, leaving 10 bases not matched to a gene.

CDR3 nucleotides: TGTGCCAGCTCACCCGACGCGAGAGGAGGGGAGCTGTTTTTT. This translates into CASSPDARGGELFF. The gene calls are TRBV18 and TRBJ2-2; D not certain. Germline CDR1 and CDR2: KGHSH and LQKENI. V was shortened by 3 bases and J by 8 bases, with 13 bases between the two germline ends. This CDR3 comprises 14 residues.

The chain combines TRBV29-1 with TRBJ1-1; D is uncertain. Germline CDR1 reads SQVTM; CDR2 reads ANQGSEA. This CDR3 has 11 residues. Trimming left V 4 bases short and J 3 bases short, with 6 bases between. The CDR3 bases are TGCAGCGTTGGCACTTACACTGAAGCTTTCTTT. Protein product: CSVGTYTEAFF.

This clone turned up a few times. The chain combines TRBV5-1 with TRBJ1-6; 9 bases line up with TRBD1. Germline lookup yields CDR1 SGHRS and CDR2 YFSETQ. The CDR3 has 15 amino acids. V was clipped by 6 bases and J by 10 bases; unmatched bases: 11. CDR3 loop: CASKQAGTGRSPLHF. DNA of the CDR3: TGCGCCAGCAAACAGGCCGGGACAGGGAGATCACCCCTCCACTTT.

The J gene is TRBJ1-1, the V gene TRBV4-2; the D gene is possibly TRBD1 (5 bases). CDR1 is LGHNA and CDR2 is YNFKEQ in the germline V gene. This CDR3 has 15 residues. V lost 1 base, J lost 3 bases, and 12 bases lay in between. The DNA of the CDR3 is TGTGCCAGCAGCCAAGTCCCAGGAGGGGACACTGAAGCTTTCTTT. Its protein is CASSQVPGGDTEAFF.